This T cell receptor beta chain was documented in a study of cytomegalovirus exposure and HLA in healthy donors. Study overall: Most genotyped donors, over 70% of around 370, had Caucasian-associated genetic ancestry. General observations from the study: Trimming of TCR beta V- and J-genes showed a link, identified in a later analysis, to a missense DCLRE1C variant. Overall, around 150 TCR beta chains were annotated as cytomegalovirus-associated. Later findings reportedly placed an Asian-associated ancestry cluster below the roughly 730-donor mean for N-insertions.

Primers for the PCR totalled 60 Vbeta and 13 Jbeta. The table came from immunoSEQ multiplex PCR; TCRdb's copy has only in-frame clones and leaves some out. The table gives about 67,000 clones; the top ten clones make up 1.5% to 2% of it. The V gene's germline CDR1 is SGHTA and CDR2 FQGTGA. V lost 7 bases, J lost 3 bases, and 4 bases stayed unmatched. CDR3 size: 15 residues. As for this clone: The target antigen is unknown.

The clonotype originates from a woman in her twenties or thirties in good health and CMV-seronegative. The rearrangement uses TRBV7-3 and TRBJ2-3, with TRBD2 matching over 13 bases. The sequenced sample was PBMCs. The DNA for the CDR3 is TGTGCCAGCACTACGACTAGCGGGAGGACAGATACGCAGTATTTT. Translation: CASTTTSGRTDTQYF.